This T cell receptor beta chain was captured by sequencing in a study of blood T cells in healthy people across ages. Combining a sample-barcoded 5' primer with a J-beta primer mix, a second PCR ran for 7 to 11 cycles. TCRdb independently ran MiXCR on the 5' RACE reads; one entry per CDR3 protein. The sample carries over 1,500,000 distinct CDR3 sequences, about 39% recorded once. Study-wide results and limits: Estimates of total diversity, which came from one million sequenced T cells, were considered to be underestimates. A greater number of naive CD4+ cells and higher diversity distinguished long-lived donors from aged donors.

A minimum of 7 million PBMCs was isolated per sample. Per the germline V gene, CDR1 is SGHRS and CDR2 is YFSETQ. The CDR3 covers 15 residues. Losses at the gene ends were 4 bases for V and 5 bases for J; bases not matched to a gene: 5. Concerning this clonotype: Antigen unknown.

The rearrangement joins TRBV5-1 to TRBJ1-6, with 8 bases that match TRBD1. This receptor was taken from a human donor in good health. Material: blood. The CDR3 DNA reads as TGCGCCAGCAGCCTTTTACAGGGGGATAATTCACCCCTCCACTTT. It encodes CASSLLQGDNSPLHF.